The 21 T cell receptor beta chains below all came from one sample that was sequenced in a study of shared clonotypes between healthy human individuals. The assay was immunoSEQ multiplex PCR, and TCRdb's table has in-frame clones only and misses some. The sample carries roughly 2.2 million clones, more than 80% recorded once. The sample consisted of naive CD4+ T cells from PBMCs. Stated subset: CD45RA+ positively selected. The receptors shown here come from a man younger than 30 in good health. Some clones in this sample may be carry-over from other donors' samples.

The J gene is TRBJ1-4, the V gene TRBV28; D remains ambiguous. V was shortened by 5 bases and J by 2 bases, with 15 bases between the two germline ends. Germline loops: CDR1 MDHEN, CDR2 SYDVKM. CDR3 size: 16 residues. This CDR3 reads CASSPRMGSTNEKLFF. The DNA of the CDR3 is TGTGCCAGCAGTCCGCGGATGGGGAGTACTAATGAAAAACTGTTTTTT.

This clone was counted only a few times. Other DNA sequences in this specimen translate into the identical CDR3. V is TRBV7-9 and J is TRBJ2-2; D gene ambiguous. Germline V lookup: CDR1 SEHNR, CDR2 FQNEAQ (reference sequence). CDR3 length: 12 amino acids. V shed 4 bases and J shed 5 bases, with 5 bases lying between them. The CDR3 region is CASSWGTGELFF. The CDR3, as DNA: TGTGCCAGCAGCTGGGGAACCGGGGAGCTGTTTTTT.

The gene calls are TRBV5-1 and TRBJ2-1; D not resolved. Per the germline V gene, CDR1 is SGHRS and CDR2 is YFSETQ. The CDR3 sequence is 11 residues long. The V gene lost 5 bases and the J gene lost 7 bases, with 7 bases spanning the gap. This chain's CDR3 is CASRGWNEQFF. CDR3 nucleotides: TGCGCCAGCAGGGGGTGGAATGAGCAGTTCTTC.

The J gene is TRBJ1-3, the V gene TRBV6-1, with D unresolved. This CDR3 is built from 14 residues. The V and J ends lost 9 bases and 3 bases respectively, with 15 bases between them. Per the germline V gene, CDR1 is MNHNS and CDR2 is SASEGT. This CDR3 is CASTSDFYGNTIYF. The CDR3 DNA is TGTGCCAGTACCAGCGATTTCTATGGAAACACCATATATTTT.

The rearrangement uses TRBV5-1 and TRBJ2-1; the D is unclear. The CDR3 loop spans 14 amino acids. V lost 3 bases to trimming and J lost 4 bases, with 11 bases between them. The germline V gene encodes CDR1 SGHRS and CDR2 YFSETQ. In DNA, the CDR3 is TGCGCCAGCAGCTGGGGTGGGAATTACAATGAGCAGTTCTTC. Its protein product is CASSWGGNYNEQFF.

The chain carries TRBV5-1 and TRBJ2-7, with D possibly matching TRBD2 (5 bases). Trimming took 3 bases from V and 4 from J, leaving 11 bases between them. This CDR3 has 13 amino acids. Germline V gives CDR1 SGHRS, CDR2 YFSETQ. The CDR3 loop is CASSSGGRYEQYF. CDR3 bases: TGCGCCAGCAGCTCAGGAGGCAGATACGAGCAGTACTTC. The full variable domain, completed using reference TRBV5-1 and TRBJ2-7, is KAGVTQTPRYLIKTRGQQVTLSCSPISGHRSVSWYQQTPGQGLQFLFEYFSETQRNKGNFPGRFSGRQFSNSRSEMNVSTLELGDSALYLCASSSGGRYEQYFGPGTRLTVT.

The J gene is TRBJ2-7, the V gene TRBV5-1; D call uncertain. The CDR3 is 14 residues long. CDR1 and CDR2 from the germline V gene are SGHRS and YFSETQ. The ends were cut back, 5 bases at V and 1 base at J, with 13 bases in the middle. CDR3 bases: TGCGCCAGCAGTAGGTTCTCAGAATCCTACGAGCAGTACTTC. Protein product: CASSRFSESYEQYF.

As concerns this clone: This same CDR3 is encoded by further DNA sequences in the sample. This sequence joins TRBV11-2 and TRBJ2-5; D not certain. The ends were cut back, 1 base at V and 5 bases at J, with 5 bases in the middle. Germline CDR1 and CDR2: SGHAT and FQNNGV. The CDR3 loop spans 12 amino acids. CDR3 DNA sequence: TGTGCCAGCAGCTTAGTCGGGGAGACCCAGTACTTC. It specifies CASSLVGETQYF.

The V and J genes are TRBV6-5 and TRBJ2-5; D unclear. The V end lost 3 bases, the J end lost 5 bases, and 13 bases lay between the germline ends. This CDR3 is built from 14 residues. Germline V lookup: CDR1 MNHEY, CDR2 SVGAGI. CDR3 residues: CASSYSRFSETQYF. In nucleotides, the CDR3 is TGTGCCAGCAGTTATAGCCGATTCAGTGAGACCCAGTACTTC.

In regard to this clone: The sample has other DNA sequences that encode this CDR3 too. The CDR3 bases are TGTGCCAGCTCACCAAGGACGGTTAATGAAAAACTGTTTTTT. It codes for CASSPRTVNEKLFF. V and J are TRBV18 and TRBJ1-4; D is undetermined. The germline V and J ends were trimmed by 2 bases and 4 bases, with 8 bases remaining between them. CDR1 is KGHSH and CDR2 is LQKENI in the germline V gene. The length of the CDR3 is 14 residues.

The chain links TRBV7-6 to TRBJ1-4; 8 positions agree with TRBD1. Germline assignment: CDR1 SGHVS and CDR2 FNYEAQ. V lost 5 bases to trimming and J lost 5 bases; unmatched junction nucleotides: 4. CDR3 length equals 14 residues. CDR3 protein: CASSPTGANEKLFF. The CDR3 region has the DNA TGTGCCAGCAGCCCGACAGGGGCAAATGAAAAACTGTTTTTT.

This rearrangement joins TRBV2 to TRBJ2-7; no definite D call. The CDR3 loop spans 16 amino acids. V lost 0 bases and J lost 6, with 18 bases in between. Germline V CDR1 and CDR2: SNHLY, FYNNEI. The CDR3 loop is CASSEAHQSPGSEQYF. The CDR3 coding sequence is TGTGCCAGCAGTGAAGCGCATCAGTCCCCGGGTAGCGAGCAGTACTTC.

This chain links TRBV4-2 with TRBJ2-3, with 10 bases aligning to TRBD1. There are 16 residues in the CDR3. Germline CDR1 is LGHNA and CDR2 is YNFKEQ. The trim removed 1 base at V and 6 bases at J, leaving 7 bases unmatched. The CDR3: CASSQAGQGVLDTQYF. In nucleotides, the CDR3 is TGTGCCAGCAGCCAAGCTGGACAGGGGGTTTTGGATACGCAGTATTTT.

V is TRBV28 and J is TRBJ2-7; 8 nucleotides align to TRBD2. Losses at the gene ends were 8 bases for V and 2 bases for J; bases not matched to a gene: 8. Germline CDR1 and CDR2: MDHEN and SYDVKM. The CDR3 runs to 14 residues. CDR3 sequence reads: CASGSGTRTYEQYF. CDR3 DNA: TGTGCCAGCGGGTCCGGGACTAGAACCTACGAGCAGTACTTC.

The chain employs TRBV7-3 and TRBJ2-1; D may be TRBD1 or TRBD2 (6 bases each). V lost 4 bases and J 11 bases, leaving 27 bases between the germline ends. Germline V gene data show CDR1 as SGHTA and CDR2 as FQGTGA. CDR3 length equals 17 residues. The CDR3 is CASSSRSVGGGGDKQFF. CDR3 nucleotide sequence: TGTGCCAGCAGCTCTCGGAGTGTGGGGGGCGGCGGAGATAAGCAGTTCTTC.

The chain has TRBV30 and TRBJ1-1; D unclear. V lost 2 bases and J lost 0, with 10 bases in between. CDR3 length: 14 amino acids. In germline, CDR1 is GTSNPN, CDR2 SVGIG (reference sequence). This chain's CDR3 is CAWSYGQLNTEAFF. The CDR3 region has the DNA TGTGCCTGGAGTTATGGGCAGTTGAACACTGAAGCTTTCTTT.

This clone was observed a single time. V usage is TRBV28 and J usage is TRBJ1-5, with 9 positions matching TRBD1. J was trimmed by 4 bases and V by 5 bases; bases with no gene match: 9. Germline CDR1 and CDR2: MDHEN and SYDVKM. The CDR3 extends over 16 amino acids. The CDR3 DNA is TGTGCCAGCAGTACCCCCGACAGGGGGAATAATCAGCCCCAGCATTTT. It specifies CASSTPDRGNNQPQHF.

The gene calls are TRBV7-2 and TRBJ1-5; 8 bases fit TRBD1. V shed 5 bases, J shed 2 bases, and the junction held 5 bases outside the gene matches. This CDR3 region has 15 residues. Germline CDR1 SGHTA, CDR2 FQGNSA. The CDR3 spells CASSLQTGGNQPQHF. CDR3 bases: TGTGCCAGCAGCCTTCAGACAGGGGGCAATCAGCCCCAGCATTTT.

This chain uses TRBV5-4 with TRBJ1-1; TRBD1 agrees at 8 bases. The CDR3 is made up of 12 amino acids. V was pared by 4 bases and J by 7 bases, with 3 bases of the junction left unmatched. Germline CDR1 reads SGHNT; CDR2 reads YYREEE (reference sequence). CDR3 residues: CASSRTGSEAFF. CDR3 nucleotides: TGTGCCAGCAGCCGGACAGGGAGTGAAGCTTTCTTT. Looking up the rest from reference TRBV5-4 and TRBJ1-1 gives the full variable domain: ETGVTQSPTHLIKTRGQQVTLRCSSQSGHNTVSWYQQALGQGPQFIFQYYREEENGRGNFPPRFSGLQFPNYSSELNVNALELDDSALYLCASSRTGSEAFFGQGTRLTVV.

Concerning this clone: This same CDR3 is encoded by further DNA sequences in the sample. The V call is TRBV5-1, the J call TRBJ2-2; no clear D. This CDR3 is built from 16 residues. From germline, CDR1 is SGHRS and CDR2 YFSETQ. Trimming took 4 bases from V and 0 from J, leaving 13 bases between them. This CDR3 is CASSLVPAANTGELFF. The CDR3 bases are TGCGCCAGCAGCCTGGTCCCGGCAGCGAACACCGGGGAGCTGTTTTTT.

The chain combines TRBV6-5 with TRBJ2-3; 10 nucleotides match TRBD1. Looked up from germline, CDR1 is MNHEY and CDR2 is SVGAGI. The CDR3 loop spans 14 amino acids. V trimming: 3 bases; J trimming: 6 bases; junction bases outside the gene matches: 3. The CDR3 is CASSYPDRGDTQYF. The CDR3 DNA sequence: TGTGCCAGCAGTTATCCGGACAGGGGGGATACGCAGTATTTT.